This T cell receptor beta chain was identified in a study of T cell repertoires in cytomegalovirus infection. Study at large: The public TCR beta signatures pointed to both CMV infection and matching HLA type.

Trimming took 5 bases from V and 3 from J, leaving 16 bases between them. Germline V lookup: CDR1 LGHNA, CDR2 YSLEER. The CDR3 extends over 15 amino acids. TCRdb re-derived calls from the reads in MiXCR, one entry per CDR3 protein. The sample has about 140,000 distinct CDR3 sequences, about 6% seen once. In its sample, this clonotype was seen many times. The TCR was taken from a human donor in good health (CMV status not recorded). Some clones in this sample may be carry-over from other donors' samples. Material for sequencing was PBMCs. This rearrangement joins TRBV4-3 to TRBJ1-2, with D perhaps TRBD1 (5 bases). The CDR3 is CASSTQGVAYYGYTF. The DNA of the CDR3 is TGCGCCAGCAGCACCCAGGGTGTCGCCTACTATGGCTACACCTTC.